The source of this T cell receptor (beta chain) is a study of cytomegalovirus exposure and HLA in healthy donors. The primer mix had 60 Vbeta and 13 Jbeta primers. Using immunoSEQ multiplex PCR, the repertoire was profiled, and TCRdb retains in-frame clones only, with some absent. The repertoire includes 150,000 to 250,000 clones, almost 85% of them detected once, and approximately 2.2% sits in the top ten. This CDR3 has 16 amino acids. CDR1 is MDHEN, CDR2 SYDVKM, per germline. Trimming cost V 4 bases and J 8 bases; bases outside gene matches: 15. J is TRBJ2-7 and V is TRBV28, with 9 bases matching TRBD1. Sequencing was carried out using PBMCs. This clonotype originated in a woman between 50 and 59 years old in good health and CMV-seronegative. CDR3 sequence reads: CASSSAGTGFLIQQYF. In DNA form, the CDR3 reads TGTGCCAGCAGTTCAGCGGGGACAGGGTTTTTGATTCAGCAGTACTTC.